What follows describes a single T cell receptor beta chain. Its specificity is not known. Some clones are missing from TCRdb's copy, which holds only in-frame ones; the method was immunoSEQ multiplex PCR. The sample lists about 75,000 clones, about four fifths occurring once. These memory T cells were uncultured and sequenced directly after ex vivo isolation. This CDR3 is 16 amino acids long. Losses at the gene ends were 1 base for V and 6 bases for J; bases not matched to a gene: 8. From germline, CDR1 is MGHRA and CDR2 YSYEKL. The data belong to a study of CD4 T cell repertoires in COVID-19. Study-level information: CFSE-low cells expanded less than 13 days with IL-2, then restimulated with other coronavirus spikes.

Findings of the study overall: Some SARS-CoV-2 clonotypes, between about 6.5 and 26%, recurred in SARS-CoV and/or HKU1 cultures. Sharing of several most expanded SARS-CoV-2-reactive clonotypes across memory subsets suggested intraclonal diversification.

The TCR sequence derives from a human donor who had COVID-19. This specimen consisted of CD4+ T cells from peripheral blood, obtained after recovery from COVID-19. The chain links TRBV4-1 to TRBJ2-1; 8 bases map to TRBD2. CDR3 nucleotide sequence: TGCGCCAGCAGCCAAGTAGTCCTAGCGGGCGGCAATGAGCAGTTCTTC. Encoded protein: CASSQVVLAGGNEQFF.